This section outlines one T cell receptor (beta chain) sequence together with its context. The antigen is unknown. The time point is: week 11, during vaccination. Every single dose of the vaccine, 300 ug of mutant IDH1 20-mer peptide, came with topical imiquimod. Assay used: immunoSEQ multiplex PCR; TCRdb lists only in-frame clones, some missing. The data hold some 130,000 clones, with around 80% observed a single time. This entry belongs to a study of a mutant IDH1 vaccine in newly diagnosed glioma. Study summary: Treated patients, averaging approximately 40 years, were around 60% male and around 40% female.

This CDR3 spans 16 amino acids. V was cut by 2 bases and J by 1 base, with 13 bases left in between. The germline gives CDR1 SGDLS, CDR2 YYNGEE. The source is a man aged 40-49 years with glioma. Material: PBMCs, obtained from a glioma patient whose treatment included an IDH1 peptide vaccine. This rearrangement joins TRBV9 to TRBJ2-1, with D hard to call. The CDR3 reads CASSVEISPSYNEQFF. The CDR3 DNA follows: TGTGCCAGCAGCGTCGAAATCTCGCCGTCCTACAATGAGCAGTTCTTC.